This TCR beta chain was documented in a study of PD-1 blockade in mismatch repair-deficient tumors. Study-wide results and limits: After pembrolizumab, tumor-resident clones rose rapidly, then generally contracted before radiologic responses.

For this clone: What it binds is not known.

The V gene end was trimmed by 0 bases and the J gene end by 4 bases; junction bases not matched to a gene: 4. Per the germline V gene, CDR1 is LNHDA and CDR2 is SQIVND (reference sequence). The CDR3 runs to 16 residues. Here immunoSEQ multiplex PCR was the method, and the copy in TCRdb shows in-frame clones only, minus some. Seen here are 39,000 or so clones, roughly 83% observed once, and the top ten hold around 0.99%. TCR sequencing covered a few patients who responded to pembrolizumab. Source: PBMCs, taken approximately 9 months after starting pembrolizumab. This clonotype was sampled from an adult with mismatch repair-deficient cancer. The V call is TRBV19, the J call TRBJ2-2, with 8 bases fitting TRBD1. The CDR3 bases are TGTGCCAGTAGTATAGACACAGGGGGTCGCACCGGGGAGCTGTTTTTT. It encodes CASSIDTGGRTGELFF.